The clone carrying this TCR beta chain has at least ten counts. Its antigen is not known. The data were taken from a study of tumor-infiltrating lymphocytes in primary liver carcinoma. Study in general: Enrolled patients were male and female, aged 30 to 69 years. Stage T1-T3 N0M0 tumors measured about 4 to 10 cm at most. Broader study findings: Tumor-adjacent and tumor-blood pairs showed less overlap than tumor region pairs. The study found a significantly higher top-250-clone fraction in tumors than in blood (p = 0.039).

The CDR3 is made up of 15 amino acids. Germline CDR1 and CDR2: SGHAT and FQNNGV. The V and J ends lost 1 base and 4 bases, in that order; junction bases with no gene match: 5. Blood RNA originated from unsorted whole blood, with germline DNA additionally extracted. Using a constant-region primer together with ProtoScript II reverse transcriptase, TCR beta cDNA was made from around 0.55 ug of total RNA. ARM-PCR, slightly modified, supplied the TCR beta libraries through three nested multiplex PCR rounds. For 10 cycles apiece, the opening two PCR rounds ran with TRBV1-TRBV30 forward primers and a C-beta reverse primer. TCRdb called the multiplex PCR reads again in MiXCR, with one record for every CDR3 protein. Counted here are about 200,000 distinct CDR3 sequences, 65% occurring once; the ten biggest clones make up approximately 7%.

The source of this sequence is an older woman with primary liver carcinoma and hepatitis B virus infection. Sequencing was carried out using peripheral blood. The V call is TRBV11-2, the J call TRBJ1-1; 8 bases line up with TRBD1. CDR3 sequence reads: CASSLAGGVGTEAFF. The CDR3 coding sequence is TGTGCCAGCAGCTTAGCAGGGGGCGTAGGCACTGAAGCTTTCTTT.